The T cell receptor beta chain under discussion was sequenced for a study of CD4+ T cells in melanoma. The CDR3 length is 14 residues. V lost 7 bases, J lost 0 bases, and 9 bases lay in between. CDR1 is LNHDA, CDR2 SQIVND, per germline (reference sequence). Method: immunoSEQ multiplex PCR; TCRdb's copy keeps in-frame clones and lacks some. The sample has 9,400 or so clones, about 73% seen once. The receptor's source is a human donor with melanoma. The chain employs TRBV19 and TRBJ1-4; possibly TRBD1 for D (6 bases). The sequenced material came from cells from a culture (not recorded whether cultured in vitro). The DNA for the CDR3 is TGTGCCAGTACCAACAGGGCAACTAATGAAAAACTGTTTTTT. Encoded protein: CASTNRATNEKLFF.